This record looks at one TCR beta chain sequence and its context. What it binds is not known. Additional DNA sequences in this sample encode the identical CDR3. CD45RO-negative CD8 cells positively selected for CCR7 made up the naive population, which excluded terminally differentiated effector memory CD45RA+ cells. Libraries were prepared by immunoSEQ multiplex PCR; TCRdb keeps only in-frame clonotypes and omits some of them. The table includes approximately 810,000 clones, about 92% detected once. This CDR3 has 13 residues. Germline CDR1 and CDR2: SGDLS and YYNGEE. V gave up 0 bases and J gave up 3 bases, with 7 bases separating them. The data stem from a study of shared clonotypes between healthy human individuals. The study, taken as a whole, reports: Since donors were few, the genetic and exposure-history diversity represented was limited. Non-shared clonotypes showed lower generation probabilities than clonotypes common to all four donors.

Sequencing was carried out using naive CD8+ T cells sorted from blood. This sequence joins TRBV9 and TRBJ2-7; no definite D call. This sequence originates from a man aged 30-40 years in good health. The CDR3 region is CASSVGAGYEQYF. Here the CDR3 DNA reads TGTGCCAGCAGCGTAGGGGCTGGCTACGAGCAGTACTTC.